The T cell receptor beta chain described here comes from a study of cytomegalovirus exposure and HLA in healthy donors. Both 60 Vbeta primers and 13 Jbeta primers went into the PCR. Sequencing was performed with immunoSEQ multiplex PCR; in TCRdb, only in-frame clones are kept and a portion is missing. The data hold hundreds of thousands of clones, with more than 65% observed a single time. The CDR3 consists of 16 residues. V lost 0 bases, J lost 2 bases, and 13 bases lay in between. Per the germline V gene, CDR1 is KGHSH and CDR2 is LQKENI. Donors counted as nominally healthy when sampled, yet unrecorded immune exposures were likely.

The sequence derives from a woman aged 30 to 39 in good health and CMV-seronegative. The sample comprised PBMCs. The gene calls are TRBV18 and TRBJ1-1; maybe TRBD1 (6 bases). In DNA, the CDR3 is TGTGCCAGCTCACCACCGGGGCGGGGGCTTAACACTGAAGCTTTCTTT. This encodes CASSPPGRGLNTEAFF. The full variable domain, completed using reference TRBV18 and TRBJ1-1, is NAGVMQNPRHLVRRRGQEARLRCSPMKGHSHVYWYRQLPEEGLKFMVYLQKENIIDESGMPKERFSAEFPKEGPSILRIQQVVRGDSAAYFCASSPPGRGLNTEAFFGQGTRLTVV.